A single sample gave rise to the 12 T cell receptor beta chains below, sequenced in a study of shared clonotypes between healthy human individuals. TCRdb keeps only in-frame clones here, not all; method: immunoSEQ multiplex PCR. The sample lists about 340,000 clones; 73% were seen once. The sequenced sample consisted of memory CD4+ T cells sorted from blood. The subset: CD45RA-negative fraction. The receptors stem from a man aged 30 to 45 in good health.

The CDR3 is CASSLVTRKLRSNQPQHF. Written as DNA, the CDR3 is TGTGCCAGCAGCTTAGTAACCCGAAAATTACGGAGCAATCAGCCCCAGCATTTT. This chain connects TRBV7-9 to TRBJ1-5; D is undetermined. Germline-derived CDR1 and CDR2 are SEHNR and FQNEAQ (reference sequence). This CDR3 spans 18 amino acids. V lost 1 base, J lost 1 base, and 17 bases lay in between.

This clone was seen once. The chain carries TRBV7-9 and TRBJ2-1; D remains ambiguous. From germline, CDR1 is SEHNR and CDR2 FQNEAQ (reference sequence). The CDR3 has 15 residues. Trimming took 1 base from V and 1 from J, leaving 8 bases between them. The CDR3 sequence: CASSLGSNSYNEQFF. Written as DNA, the CDR3 is TGTGCCAGCAGCTTAGGTTCGAATTCCTACAATGAGCAGTTCTTC.

The table lists this clone with a count of one. The chain combines TRBV5-1 with TRBJ2-7; D ambiguous. V lost 3 bases to trimming and J lost 2 bases, with 3 bases between them. The germline V gene has CDR1 SGHRS and CDR2 YFSETQ. The CDR3 sequence is 11 residues long. CDR3 loop: CASSSPYEQYF. The CDR3 nucleotides read TGCGCCAGCAGCTCTCCCTACGAGCAGTACTTC.

This clone was seen only a few times. This sequence joins TRBV15 and TRBJ2-7, with TRBD1 identical over 8 bases. The CDR3 is 17 amino acids. V dropped 5 bases and J dropped 2; count of bases not matched to a gene: 14. The germline CDR1 and CDR2 sequences are LNHNV and YYDKDF (reference sequence). The CDR3 spells CATSGSPGQASPYEQYF. As DNA, the CDR3 is TGTGCCACCAGCGGGAGTCCGGGACAGGCTTCACCCTACGAGCAGTACTTC.

V and J are TRBV2 and TRBJ2-5, with TRBD2 as a possible D gene (6 bases). The V gene's germline CDR1 is SNHLY and CDR2 FYNNEI. Trimming took 6 bases from V and 2 from J, leaving 7 bases between them. The CDR3 is made up of 12 amino acids. Written as DNA, the CDR3 is TGTGCCAGCAGCGGGACTCAAGAGACCCAGTACTTC. It encodes CASSGTQETQYF.

V is TRBV28 and J is TRBJ2-7; 7 nucleotides match TRBD2. Germline V lookup: CDR1 MDHEN, CDR2 SYDVKM. Trimming at V came to 6 bases and at J to 4 bases, leaving 6 bases not matched to a gene. This CDR3 is built from 13 residues. CDR3 bases: TGTGCCAGCAGGAGGGAGGGCCTTTACGAGCAGTACTTC. It specifies CASRREGLYEQYF.

This rearrangement joins TRBV5-6 to TRBJ1-2; 7 positions agree with TRBD1. V gave up 3 bases and J gave up 8 bases; unmatched junction bases: 10. This CDR3 has 14 residues. Germline CDR1 and CDR2: SGHDT and YYEEEE. This CDR3 reads CASSWKRGRAGYTF. CDR3 coding DNA: TGTGCCAGCAGCTGGAAAAGGGGGCGCGCGGGCTACACCTTC.

This chain joins TRBV4-1 and TRBJ2-2; 8 bases fit TRBD1. J gave up 4 bases and V 3 bases, and 10 bases lay outside the gene matches. CDR1 is MGHRA, CDR2 YSYEKL, per germline. This CDR3 is 17 amino acids long. CDR3 residues: CASSQSPGGSGTGELFF. CDR3 in DNA: TGCGCCAGCAGCCAGAGTCCAGGGGGCTCGGGCACCGGGGAGCTGTTTTTT.

The chain has TRBV5-6 and TRBJ2-3, with TRBD1 identical over 7 bases. There are 14 residues in the CDR3. Germline CDR1 SGHDT, CDR2 YYEEEE. V gave up 0 bases and J gave up 10 bases; unmatched junction bases: 8. CDR3 sequence: CASSLVPTGASQYF. The CDR3 DNA sequence: TGTGCCAGCAGCTTGGTCCCTACAGGGGCATCGCAGTATTTT.

The chain combines TRBV25-1 with TRBJ2-1; D is possibly TRBD1 or TRBD2 (5 bases each). Germline-derived CDR1 and CDR2 are MGHDK and SYGVNS. V dropped 7 bases and J dropped 3 bases, with 13 bases sitting between them. CDR3 length equals 14 residues. CDR3: CASTETEGYNEQFF. The DNA of the CDR3 is TGTGCCAGCACTGAGACAGAGGGCTACAATGAGCAGTTCTTC.

This clone was counted only a few times. The genes are TRBV6-1 and TRBJ2-7; TRBD2 agrees at 7 bases. V dropped 0 bases and J dropped 2; count of bases not matched to a gene: 7. Germline-derived CDR1 and CDR2 are MNHNS and SASEGT. The CDR3 has 16 amino acids. The CDR3 is CASSEASGGGPYEQYF. For the CDR3, the DNA is TGTGCCAGCAGTGAAGCGTCGGGCGGGGGTCCCTACGAGCAGTACTTC.

The chain combines TRBV6-5 with TRBJ2-7; weak D call: TRBD2 (6 bases). The germline V and J ends were trimmed by 7 bases and 2 bases, with 18 bases remaining between them. The CDR3 spans 15 residues. Germline CDR1 reads MNHEY; CDR2 reads SVGAGI. The CDR3 loop is CASTSWGVTAYEQYF. The CDR3 DNA reads as TGTGCCAGCACTTCGTGGGGGGTAACCGCCTACGAGCAGTACTTC.